This T cell receptor (beta chain) was sequenced during a study of T cell responses to AZD1222 COVID-19 vaccine. General study findings and limits: Repertoires were sampled only after the peak T cell response. Donors were largely white British and mainly female; clonal diversity was possibly underestimated.

Clones were read by immunoSEQ multiplex PCR, and TCRdb kept only the in-frame ones, dropping some. The data contain 68,000 or so clones, around 80% of them singletons. Comment on this clone: Antigen: not known.

The junction had 8 bases not matched to a gene; V was cut back by 5 bases and J by 2 bases. Germline CDR1 is SGHTA and CDR2 is FQGNSA. This CDR3 has 15 residues. The chain combines TRBV7-2 with TRBJ1-2, with 7 bases fitting TRBD1. The TCR originated in an adult in good health. Sequenced here: peripheral blood, sampled on day 0 of AZD1222 vaccination. The CDR3 region is CASSATGALNYGYTF. The CDR3 bases are TGTGCCAGCAGCGCAACAGGGGCGTTAAACTATGGCTACACCTTC.